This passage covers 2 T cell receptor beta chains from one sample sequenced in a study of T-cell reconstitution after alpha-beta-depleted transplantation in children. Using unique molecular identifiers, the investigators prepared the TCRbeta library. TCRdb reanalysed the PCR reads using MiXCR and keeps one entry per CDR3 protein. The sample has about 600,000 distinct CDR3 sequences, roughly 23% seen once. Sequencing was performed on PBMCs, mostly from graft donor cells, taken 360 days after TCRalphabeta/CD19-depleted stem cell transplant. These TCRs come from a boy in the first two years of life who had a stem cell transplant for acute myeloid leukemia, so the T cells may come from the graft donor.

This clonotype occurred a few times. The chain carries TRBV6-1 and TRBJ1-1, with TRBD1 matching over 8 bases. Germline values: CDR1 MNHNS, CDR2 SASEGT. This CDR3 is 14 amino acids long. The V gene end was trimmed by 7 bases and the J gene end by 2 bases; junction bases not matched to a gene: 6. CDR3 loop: CASTLQGENTEAFF. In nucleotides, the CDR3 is TGTGCCAGCACCCTACAGGGGGAAAACACTGAAGCTTTCTTT.

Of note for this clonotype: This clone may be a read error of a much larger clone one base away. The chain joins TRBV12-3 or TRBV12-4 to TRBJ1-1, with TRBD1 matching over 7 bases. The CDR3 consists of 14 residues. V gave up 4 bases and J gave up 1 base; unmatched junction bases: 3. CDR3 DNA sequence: TGTGCCAGCAGTTACAGGGGTCGGAACACTGAAGCTTTCTTT. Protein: CASSYRGRNTEAFF.